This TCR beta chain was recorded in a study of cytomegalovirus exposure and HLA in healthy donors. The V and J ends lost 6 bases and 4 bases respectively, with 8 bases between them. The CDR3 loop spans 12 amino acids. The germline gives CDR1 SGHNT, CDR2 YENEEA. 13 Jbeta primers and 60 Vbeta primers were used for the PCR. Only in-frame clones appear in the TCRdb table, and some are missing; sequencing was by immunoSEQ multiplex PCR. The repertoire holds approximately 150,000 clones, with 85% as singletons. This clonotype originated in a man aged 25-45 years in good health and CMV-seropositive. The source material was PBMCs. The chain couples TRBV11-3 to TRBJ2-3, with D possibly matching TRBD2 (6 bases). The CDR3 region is CASSWRADTQYF. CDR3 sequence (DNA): TGTGCCAGCAGTTGGAGGGCAGATACGCAGTATTTT.